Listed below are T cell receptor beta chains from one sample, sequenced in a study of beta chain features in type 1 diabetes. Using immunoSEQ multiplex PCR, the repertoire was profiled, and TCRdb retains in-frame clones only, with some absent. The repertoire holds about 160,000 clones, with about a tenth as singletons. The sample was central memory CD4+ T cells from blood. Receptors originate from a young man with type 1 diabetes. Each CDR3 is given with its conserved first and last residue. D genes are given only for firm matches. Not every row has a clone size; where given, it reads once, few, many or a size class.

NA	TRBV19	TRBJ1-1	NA	TGTGCCAGTAGTGCCTCACAGGGCCCGGAGCGTCATGAAGCTTTCTTT	CASSASQGPERHEAFF
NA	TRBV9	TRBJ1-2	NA	TGTGCCAGCAGCGTACGACAGGATTCCAGTGGCTACACCTTC	CASSVRQDSSGYTF
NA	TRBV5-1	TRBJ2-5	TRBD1	TGCGCCAGCAGCCTCCGGGACAGTCAAGAGACCCAGTACTTC	CASSLRDSQETQYF
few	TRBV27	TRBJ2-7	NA	TGTGCCAGCAGTTCATCCTACGAGCAGTACTTC	CASSSSYEQYF
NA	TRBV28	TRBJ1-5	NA	TGTGCCAGCCGAGCAGGGCCTCTCCAGCATTTT	CASRAGPLQHF
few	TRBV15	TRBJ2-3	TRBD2	TGTGCCACCAGCATCTCCCTAGCGGGATTCACAGATACGCAGTATTTT	CATSISLAGFTDTQYF
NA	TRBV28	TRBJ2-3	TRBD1	TGTGCCAGCAGATTACGGGACAGGGGAGCGGATACGCAGTATTTT	CASRLRDRGADTQYF
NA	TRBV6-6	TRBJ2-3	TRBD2	TGTGCCAGCAGGGGACTAGCGGAAACAGGGAGGGATACGCAGTATTTT	CASRGLAETGRDTQYF
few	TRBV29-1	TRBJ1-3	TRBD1	TGCAGCGTTCAGTCAGGGGGAGTCAGAGGAAACACCATATATTTT	CSVQSGGVRGNTIYF
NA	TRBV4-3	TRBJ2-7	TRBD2	TGCGCCAGCAGCCAAGTGCAGGGAGGGGAGCAGTACTTC	CASSQVQGGEQYF
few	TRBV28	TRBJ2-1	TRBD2	TGTGCCAGCAGCCCCATTGTAAGGACTAGCGGATACAACAATGAGCAGTTCTTC	CASSPIVRTSGYNNEQFF
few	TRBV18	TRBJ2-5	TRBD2	TGTGCCAGCTCACCACGAACTAGCGGGAGAGAGACCCAGTACTTC	CASSPRTSGRETQYF